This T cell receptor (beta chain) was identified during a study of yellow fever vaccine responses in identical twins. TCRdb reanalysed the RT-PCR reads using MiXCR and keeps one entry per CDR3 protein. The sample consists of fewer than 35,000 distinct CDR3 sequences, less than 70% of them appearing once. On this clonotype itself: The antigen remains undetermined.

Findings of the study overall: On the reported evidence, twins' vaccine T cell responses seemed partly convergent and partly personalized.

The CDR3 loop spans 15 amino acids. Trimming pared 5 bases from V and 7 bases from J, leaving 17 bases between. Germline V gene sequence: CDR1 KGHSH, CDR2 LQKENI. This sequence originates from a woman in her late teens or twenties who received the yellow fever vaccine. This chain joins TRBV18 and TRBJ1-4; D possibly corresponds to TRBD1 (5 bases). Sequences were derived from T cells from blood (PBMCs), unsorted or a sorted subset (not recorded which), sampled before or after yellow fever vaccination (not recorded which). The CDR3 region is CASSTTGTWAEKLFF. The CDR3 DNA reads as TGTGCCAGCTCAACTACCGGGACTTGGGCTGAAAAACTGTTTTTT.